This TCR beta chain originates from a study of blood T cell repertoires in COVID-19. Study in general: Whether acute or convalescent, the COVID-19 samples came from the United States, Italy and Spain. T cells, B-cell-depleted T cells, or PBMCs supplied cDNA or gDNA.

Study processing details: Amplification from reference gene primers served as the basis for estimated nucleated cell counts. Clones were sequenced by immunoSEQ multiplex PCR, and TCRdb holds only the in-frame ones, with some missing. V and J calls and clone size are copied from that table; D and trimming were computed from the DNA. The table lists 30,000 to 40,000 clones, 90% of them singletons. Trimming left V 5 bases short and J 8 bases short, with 12 bases between. Germline assignment: CDR1 MDHEN and CDR2 SYDVKM. The CDR3 spans 12 residues. This TCR was sampled from a man in his sixties with active or convalescent COVID-19. Sequenced sample: peripheral blood. This sequence joins TRBV28 and TRBJ1-2, with a weak D call TRBD1 (5 bases). CDR3 region: CASSNLGGGYTF. The CDR3 DNA reads as TGTGCCAGCAGTAACCTTGGGGGGGGCTACACCTTC.